This is a list of T cell receptor beta chains from one sample in a study of blood T cell repertoires in COVID-19. TCRdb keeps only in-frame clones here, not all; method: immunoSEQ multiplex PCR. The sample carries approximately 300,000 clones, approximately 90% recorded once. Input material: peripheral blood. The receptors shown here come from a woman aged 45 to 65 who had recovered from COVID-19. CDR3s include the opening cysteine and the closing phenylalanine or tryptophan. A D gene is named only where the DNA matches it firmly. Only part of the rows carry a size: once, few, many, or a class if the clone is expanded.

V gene	clone size	J gene	D gene	CDR3 protein	CDR3 DNA
TRBV5-1	-	TRBJ2-3	-	CATSQGTATDTQYF	TGCGCCACCTCCCAGGGGACCGCCACAGATACGCAGTATTTT
TRBV11-1	-	TRBJ2-2	-	CASSRGGHQNTGELFF	TGTGCCAGCAGCCGAGGGGGACACCAGAACACCGGGGAGCTGTTTTTT
TRBV4-3	-	TRBJ2-2	TRBD2	CASSHKLAGLSPGELFF	TGCGCCAGCAGCCACAAACTAGCGGGACTATCACCCGGGGAGCTGTTTTTT
TRBV7-2	-	TRBJ2-3	TRBD2	CASSLEGGLAGVADTQYF	TGTGCCAGCAGCTTAGAAGGTGGGCTAGCGGGGGTAGCAGATACGCAGTATTTT
TRBV12-5	few	TRBJ1-5	TRBD1	CASGSIRDRVTPSNQPQHF	TGTGCTAGTGGTTCGATTCGGGACAGGGTCACTCCCAGCAATCAGCCCCAGCATTTT
TRBV5-1	-	TRBJ2-5	-	CASSKTVAETQYF	TGCGCCAGCAGCAAAACAGTAGCGGAGACCCAGTACTTC
TRBV4-2	-	TRBJ1-1	TRBD1	CASSQETGGSNTEAFF	TGTGCCAGCAGCCAAGAAACAGGGGGCTCGAACACTGAAGCTTTCTTT
TRBV28	-	TRBJ1-5	-	CASSPGAAVGFQPQHF	TGTGCCAGCAGCCCAGGGGCGGCCGTGGGTTTTCAGCCCCAGCATTTT
TRBV3-1/TRBV3-2	-	TRBJ2-7	TRBD2	CASSQDHLPTSGPYEQYF	TGTGCCAGCAGCCAAGACCACCTCCCGACTAGCGGCCCCTACGAGCAGTACTTC
TRBV27	-	TRBJ2-1	-	CASSLSYYNEQFF	TGTGCCAGCAGTTTATCTTACTACAATGAGCAGTTCTTC
TRBV28	-	TRBJ2-4	-	CASSLARLAKNIQYF	TGTGCCAGCAGTTTGGCCCGACTAGCCAAAAACATTCAGTACTTC
TRBV7-9	-	TRBJ1-3	TRBD1	CASSLGQGSSGNTIYF	TGTGCCAGCAGCTTAGGACAGGGAAGCTCTGGAAACACCATATATTTT
TRBV9	-	TRBJ1-1	-	CASSVEFGFPEAFF	TGTGCCAGCAGCGTAGAATTCGGGTTCCCTGAAGCTTTCTTT
TRBV6-5	-	TRBJ2-1	-	CASLNEQAGHEQFF	TGTGCCAGCCTAAACGAACAGGCAGGGCATGAGCAGTTCTTC
TRBV4-3	few	TRBJ1-4	-	CASSPGRGASATNEKLFF	TGCGCCAGCAGCCCTGGGAGGGGGGCCTCCGCAACTAATGAAAAACTGTTTTTT
TRBV19	-	TRBJ2-3	TRBD2	CASSIGAGFTDTQYF	TGTGCCAGTAGTATAGGAGCGGGGTTCACAGATACGCAGTATTTT
TRBV5-1	-	TRBJ2-5	-	CASSFFGVQETQYF	TGCGCCAGCAGCTTCTTCGGAGTCCAAGAGACCCAGTACTTC
TRBV5-6	-	TRBJ2-7	TRBD2	CASSLAASGYEQYF	TGTGCCAGCAGCTTGGCGGCTAGCGGCTACGAGCAGTACTTC
TRBV2	-	TRBJ2-1	-	CASSERWGEAEQFF	TGTGCCAGCAGTGAACGTTGGGGGGAAGCTGAGCAGTTCTTC
TRBV2	-	TRBJ2-1	TRBD2	CASSATSGGADEQFF	TGTGCCAGCAGCGCAACTAGCGGGGGGGCCGATGAGCAGTTCTTC
TRBV7-8	-	TRBJ2-7	TRBD1	CASSLGQGAYEQYF	TGTGCCAGCAGCCTAGGACAGGGGGCCTACGAGCAGTACTTC
TRBV6-5	-	TRBJ2-7	-	CASNREGTTSYEQYF	TGTGCCAGCAATCGAGAGGGTACTACTTCCTACGAGCAGTACTTC
TRBV5-8	-	TRBJ1-3	TRBD1	CASSLVGQGAGNTIYF	TGTGCCAGCAGCTTGGTGGGACAGGGGGCTGGAAACACCATATATTTT
TRBV5-6	-	TRBJ1-1	TRBD1	CASSWGTVMNTEAFF	TGTGCCAGCAGCTGGGGGACAGTCATGAACACTGAAGCTTTCTTT
TRBV10-2	-	TRBJ2-7	TRBD1	CASSVIGQGGKDEQYF	TGCGCCAGCAGTGTAATAGGACAGGGAGGTAAGGACGAGCAGTACTTC
TRBV7-2	-	TRBJ2-2	-	CASSRLGGPLASGELFF	TGTGCCAGCAGCCGCCTTGGCGGGCCACTGGCGTCCGGGGAGCTGTTTTTT
TRBV4-3	-	TRBJ2-7	TRBD1	CASSQEQGENYEQYF	TGCGCCAGCAGCCAAGAACAGGGGGAAAACTACGAGCAGTACTTC
TRBV9	-	TRBJ1-2	TRBD1	CASSDPRGRMTFPYGYTF	TGTGCCAGCAGCGATCCTAGGGGGCGTATGACTTTTCCCTATGGCTACACCTTC
TRBV3-1/TRBV3-2	-	TRBJ2-5	TRBD2	CASSPMRTSGGFQETQYF	TGTGCCAGCAGCCCTATGAGGACTAGCGGGGGCTTCCAAGAGACCCAGTACTTC
TRBV15	-	TRBJ1-1	TRBD1	CATSRGLQGANTEAFF	TGTGCCACCAGCAGAGGGCTACAGGGGGCTAACACTGAAGCTTTCTTT
TRBV27	-	TRBJ2-7	-	CASSLQETYEQYF	TGTGCCAGCAGTCTACAGGAGACCTACGAGCAGTACTTC
TRBV6-5	-	TRBJ2-5	-	CASSYIRVTGEETQYF	TGTGCCAGCAGTTACATCAGGGTAACAGGAGAAGAGACCCAGTACTTC
TRBV27	-	TRBJ2-5	TRBD2	CASSFTSGSHRTQYF	TGTGCCAGCAGTTTTACTAGCGGGAGTCATCGGACCCAGTACTTC
TRBV28	-	TRBJ1-2	TRBD1	CASSWTGRVDGYTF	TGTGCCAGCAGTTGGACAGGGAGAGTGGATGGCTACACCTTC
TRBV2	-	TRBJ1-6	-	CASSEEQAARNSPLHF	TGTGCCAGCAGTGAAGAACAGGCGGCAAGGAATTCACCCCTCCACTTT
TRBV2	-	TRBJ2-7	TRBD1	CASNRDSRREQYF	TGTGCCAGCAATCGGGACAGCCGTCGCGAGCAGTACTTC
TRBV5-6	-	TRBJ1-5	-	CASSFKTGTNQPQHF	TGTGCCAGCAGCTTTAAAACAGGGACCAATCAGCCCCAGCATTTT
TRBV3-1/TRBV3-2	-	TRBJ2-1	-	CASSLLGRDIYNEQFF	TGTGCCAGCAGCCTGCTGGGCCGAGATATCTACAATGAGCAGTTCTTC